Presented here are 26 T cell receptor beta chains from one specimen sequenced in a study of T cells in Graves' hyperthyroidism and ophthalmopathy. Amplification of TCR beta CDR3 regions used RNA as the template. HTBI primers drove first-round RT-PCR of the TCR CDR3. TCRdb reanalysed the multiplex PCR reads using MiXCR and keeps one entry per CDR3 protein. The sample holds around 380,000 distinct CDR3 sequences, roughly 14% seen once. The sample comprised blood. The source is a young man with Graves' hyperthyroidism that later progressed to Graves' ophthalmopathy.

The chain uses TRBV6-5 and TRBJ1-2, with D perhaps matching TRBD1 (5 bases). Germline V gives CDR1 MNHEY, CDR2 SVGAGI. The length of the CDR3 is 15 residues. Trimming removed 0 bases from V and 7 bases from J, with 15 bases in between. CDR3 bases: TGTGCCAGCAGTTACTCGATCCCGGGGCCGGGTGGCTACACCTTC. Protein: CASSYSIPGPGGYTF.

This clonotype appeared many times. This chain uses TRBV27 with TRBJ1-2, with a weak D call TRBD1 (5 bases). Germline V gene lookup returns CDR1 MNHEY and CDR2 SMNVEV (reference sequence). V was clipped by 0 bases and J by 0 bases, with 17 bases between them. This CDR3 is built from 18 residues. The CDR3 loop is CASSLSSAGPATNYGYTF. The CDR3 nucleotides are TGTGCCAGCAGTTTATCGTCGGCGGGGCCGGCTACTAACTATGGCTACACCTTC.

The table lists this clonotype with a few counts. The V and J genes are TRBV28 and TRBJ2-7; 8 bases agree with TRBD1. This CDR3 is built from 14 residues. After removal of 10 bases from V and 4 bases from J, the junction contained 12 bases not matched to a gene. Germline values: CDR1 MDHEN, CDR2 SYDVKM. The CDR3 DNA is TGTGCCACCAGACGACAGGGGCCACGGTACGAGCAGTACTTC. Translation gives CATRRQGPRYEQYF.

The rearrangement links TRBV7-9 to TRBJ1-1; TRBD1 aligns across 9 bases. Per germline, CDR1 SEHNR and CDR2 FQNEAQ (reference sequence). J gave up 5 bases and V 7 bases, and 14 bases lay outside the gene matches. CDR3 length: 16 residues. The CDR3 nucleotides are TGTGCCAGCATCGACCCTGGACAGGGGCATAGGACTGAAGCTTTCTTT. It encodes CASIDPGQGHRTEAFF.

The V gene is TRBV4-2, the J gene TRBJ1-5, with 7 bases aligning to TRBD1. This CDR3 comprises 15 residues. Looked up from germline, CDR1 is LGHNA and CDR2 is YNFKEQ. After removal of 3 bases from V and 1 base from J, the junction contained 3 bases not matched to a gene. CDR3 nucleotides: TGTGCCAGCAGCCACAGGGGGTCCAGCAATCAGCCCCAGCATTTT. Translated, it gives CASSHRGSSNQPQHF.

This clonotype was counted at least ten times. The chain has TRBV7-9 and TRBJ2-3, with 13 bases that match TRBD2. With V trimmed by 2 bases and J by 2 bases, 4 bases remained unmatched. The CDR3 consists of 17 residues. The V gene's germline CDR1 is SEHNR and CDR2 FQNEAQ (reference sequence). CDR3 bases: TGTGCCAGCAGCTTATCGGGGACTAGCGGGACCACAGATACGCAGTATTTT. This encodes CASSLSGTSGTTDTQYF.

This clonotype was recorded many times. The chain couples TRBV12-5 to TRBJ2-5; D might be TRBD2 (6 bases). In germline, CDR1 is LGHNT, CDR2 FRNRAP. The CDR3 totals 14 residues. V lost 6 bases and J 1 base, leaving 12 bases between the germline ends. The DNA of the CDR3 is TGTGCTAGTGGGGGAGGACAACTCCAAGAGACCCAGTACTTC. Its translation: CASGGGQLQETQYF.

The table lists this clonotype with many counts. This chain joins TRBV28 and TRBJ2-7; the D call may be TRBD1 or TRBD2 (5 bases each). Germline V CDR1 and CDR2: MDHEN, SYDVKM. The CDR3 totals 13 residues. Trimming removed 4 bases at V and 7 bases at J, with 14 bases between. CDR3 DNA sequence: TGTGCCAGCAGTTCACTAGGGGTTCGAGAGCAGTACTTC. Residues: CASSSLGVREQYF.

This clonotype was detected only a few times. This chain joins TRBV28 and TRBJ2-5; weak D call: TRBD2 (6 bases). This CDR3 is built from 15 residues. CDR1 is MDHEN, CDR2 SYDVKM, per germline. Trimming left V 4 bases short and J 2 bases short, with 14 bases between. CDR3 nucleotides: TGTGCCAGCAGTTCCTCGGGACTGATACAAGAGACCCAGTACTTC. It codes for CASSSSGLIQETQYF.

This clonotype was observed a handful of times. Written as DNA, the CDR3 is TGTGCCTGGAGAGGGAGGGGGTCCTACGAGCAGTACTTC. Translation gives CAWRGRGSYEQYF. The chain couples TRBV30 to TRBJ2-7, with D perhaps matching TRBD2 (7 bases). The V and J ends lost 3 bases and 1 base respectively, with 10 bases between them. This CDR3 contains 13 residues. CDR1 is GTSNPN, CDR2 SVGIG, per germline (reference sequence).

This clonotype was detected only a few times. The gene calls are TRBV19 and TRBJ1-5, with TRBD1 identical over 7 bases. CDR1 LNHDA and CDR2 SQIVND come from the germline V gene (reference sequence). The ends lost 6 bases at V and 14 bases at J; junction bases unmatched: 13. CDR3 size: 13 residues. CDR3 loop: CASRRGPTESEHF. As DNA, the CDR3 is TGTGCCAGTAGAAGGGGGCCCACCGAAAGTGAGCATTTT.

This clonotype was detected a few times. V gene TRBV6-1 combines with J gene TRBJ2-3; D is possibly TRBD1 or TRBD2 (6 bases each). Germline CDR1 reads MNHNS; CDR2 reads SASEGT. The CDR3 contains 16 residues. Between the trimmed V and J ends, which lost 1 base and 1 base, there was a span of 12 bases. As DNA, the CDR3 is TGTGCCAGCAGTGAAGGATGGGGGGCTGGCACAGATACGCAGTATTTT. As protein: CASSEGWGAGTDTQYF.

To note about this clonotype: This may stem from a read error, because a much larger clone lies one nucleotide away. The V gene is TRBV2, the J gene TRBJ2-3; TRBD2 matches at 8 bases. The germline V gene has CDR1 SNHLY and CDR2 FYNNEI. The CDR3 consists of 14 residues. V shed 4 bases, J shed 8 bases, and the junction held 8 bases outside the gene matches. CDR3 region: CASSVPTGGGTQYF. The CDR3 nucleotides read TGTGCCAGCAGTGTCCCGACGGGGGGGGGTACGCAGTATTTT.

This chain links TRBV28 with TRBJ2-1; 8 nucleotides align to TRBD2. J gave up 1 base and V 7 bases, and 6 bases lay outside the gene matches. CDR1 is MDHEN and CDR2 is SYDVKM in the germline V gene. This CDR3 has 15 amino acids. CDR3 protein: CASTSGGGSYNEQFF. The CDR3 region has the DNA TGTGCCAGCACAAGCGGGGGTGGGTCCTACAATGAGCAGTTCTTC.

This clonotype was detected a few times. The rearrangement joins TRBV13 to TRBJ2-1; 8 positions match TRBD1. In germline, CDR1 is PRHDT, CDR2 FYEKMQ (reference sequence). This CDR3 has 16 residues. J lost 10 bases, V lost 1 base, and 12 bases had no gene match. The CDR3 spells CASSLAQTGVGREQFF. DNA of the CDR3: TGTGCCAGCAGCTTAGCGCAGACAGGGGTAGGTAGGGAGCAGTTCTTC.

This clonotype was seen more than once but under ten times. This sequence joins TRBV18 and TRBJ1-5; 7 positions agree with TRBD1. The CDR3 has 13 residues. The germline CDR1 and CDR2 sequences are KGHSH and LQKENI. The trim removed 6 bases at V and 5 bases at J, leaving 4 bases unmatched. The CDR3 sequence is CASSTGVDQPQHF. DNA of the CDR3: TGTGCCAGCTCCACAGGGGTGGATCAGCCCCAGCATTTT.

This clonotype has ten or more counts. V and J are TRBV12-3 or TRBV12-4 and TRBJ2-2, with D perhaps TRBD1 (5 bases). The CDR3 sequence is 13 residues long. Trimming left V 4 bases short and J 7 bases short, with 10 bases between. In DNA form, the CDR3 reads TGTGCCAGCAGTTCTACAGGAATCGGGGAGCTGTTTTTT. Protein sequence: CASSSTGIGELFF.

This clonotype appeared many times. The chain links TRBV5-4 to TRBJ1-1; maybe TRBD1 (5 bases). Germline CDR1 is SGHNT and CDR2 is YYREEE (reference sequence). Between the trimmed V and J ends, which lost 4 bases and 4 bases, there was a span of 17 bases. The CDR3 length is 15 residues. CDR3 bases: TGTGCCAGCAGCCCCAGAGACAGATCCGGCACTGAAGCTTTCTTT. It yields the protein CASSPRDRSGTEAFF.

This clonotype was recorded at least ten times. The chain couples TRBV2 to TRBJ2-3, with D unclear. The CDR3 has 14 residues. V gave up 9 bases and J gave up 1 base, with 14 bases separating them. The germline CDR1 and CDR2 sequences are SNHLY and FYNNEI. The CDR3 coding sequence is TGTGCCAGTTCGGTGAGGTTTGGCACAGATACGCAGTATTTT. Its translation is CASSVRFGTDTQYF.

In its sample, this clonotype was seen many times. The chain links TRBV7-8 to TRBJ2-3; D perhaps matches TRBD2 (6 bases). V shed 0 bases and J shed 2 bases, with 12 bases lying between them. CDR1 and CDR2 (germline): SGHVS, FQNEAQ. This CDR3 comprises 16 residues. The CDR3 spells CASSLAPRRDTDTQYF. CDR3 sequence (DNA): TGTGCCAGCAGCTTAGCGCCGAGGAGGGACACAGATACGCAGTATTTT.

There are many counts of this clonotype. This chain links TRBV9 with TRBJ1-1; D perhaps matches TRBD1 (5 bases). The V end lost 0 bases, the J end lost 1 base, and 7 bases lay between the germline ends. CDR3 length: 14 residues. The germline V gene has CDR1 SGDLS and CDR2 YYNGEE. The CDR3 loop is CASSVVGANTEAFF. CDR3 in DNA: TGTGCCAGCAGCGTAGTAGGGGCGAACACTGAAGCTTTCTTT.

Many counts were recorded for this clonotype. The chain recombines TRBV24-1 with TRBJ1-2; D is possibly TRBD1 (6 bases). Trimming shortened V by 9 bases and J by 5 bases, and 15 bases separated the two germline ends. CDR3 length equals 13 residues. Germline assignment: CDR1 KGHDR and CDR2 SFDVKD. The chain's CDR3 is CATSPAGDYGYTF. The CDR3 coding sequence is TGTGCCACCTCCCCGGCAGGGGATTATGGCTACACCTTC.

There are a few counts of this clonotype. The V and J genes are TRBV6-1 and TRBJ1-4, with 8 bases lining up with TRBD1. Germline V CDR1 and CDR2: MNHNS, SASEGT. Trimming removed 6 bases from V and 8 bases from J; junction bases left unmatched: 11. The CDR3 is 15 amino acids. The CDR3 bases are TGTGCCAGCAGCATACTCGGACAGGGAAGGGAAAAACTGTTTTTT. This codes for CASSILGQGREKLFF.

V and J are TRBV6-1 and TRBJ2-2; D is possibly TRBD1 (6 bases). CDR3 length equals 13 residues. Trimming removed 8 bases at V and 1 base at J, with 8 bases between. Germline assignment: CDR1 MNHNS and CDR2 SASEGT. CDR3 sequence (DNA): TGTGCCAGCGCACAGGGGAACACCGGGGAGCTGTTTTTT. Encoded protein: CASAQGNTGELFF.

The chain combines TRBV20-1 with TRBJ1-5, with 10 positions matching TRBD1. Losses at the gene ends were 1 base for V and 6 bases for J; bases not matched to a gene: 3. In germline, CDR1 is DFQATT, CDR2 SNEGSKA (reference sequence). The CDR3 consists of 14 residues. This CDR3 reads CSARVDRGPQPQHF. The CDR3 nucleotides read TGCAGTGCTAGAGTTGACAGGGGGCCTCAGCCCCAGCATTTT.

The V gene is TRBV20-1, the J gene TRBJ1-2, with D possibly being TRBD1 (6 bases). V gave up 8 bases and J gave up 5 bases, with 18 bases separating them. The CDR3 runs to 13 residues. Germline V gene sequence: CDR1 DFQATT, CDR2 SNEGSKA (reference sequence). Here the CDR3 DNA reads TGCAGTCTTGGGCCCTTAGGGGGATATGGCTACACCTTC. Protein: CSLGPLGGYGYTF.